This is a list of T cell receptor beta chains from one sample in a study of OX40 agonist ivuxolimab in advanced cancers. The protocol was immunoSEQ multiplex PCR, while the TCRdb copy is restricted to in-frame clones and leaves out a portion. In the table there are 100,000 or so clones, about 85% of which are singletons. The sequencing here drew on CD4+ or CD8+ T cells sorted from blood, taken in a trial of the OX40 agonist ivuxolimab. These receptors came from an adult with an advanced solid tumor such as melanoma, head and neck, liver or kidney cancer. The conserved cysteine and the conserved F or W are not part of the CDR3 here. The D gene is left open where the match is weak. Clone size is given for some rows only: seen once, a few or many times, or a class if the clone is expanded.

j_call d_call v_call clone_size cdr3_aa
TRBJ2-1 NA TRBV6-6 NA ASSTDSYAEQF
TRBJ1-3 NA TRBV15 NA ATSRDLGATGNTIY
TRBJ1-1 NA TRBV18 NA ASSPGRQILNTEAF
TRBJ2-1 TRBD2 TRBV6-4 few ASSDSASGGEEQF
TRBJ2-3 NA TRBV2 NA ASGTAQADTQY
TRBJ2-7 TRBD1 TRBV28 NA ASSIRQGLYEQY
TRBJ1-1 NA TRBV5-8 NA ASSFKGMNTEAF
TRBJ2-5 NA TRBV28 NA ASTSSVSSQY
TRBJ1-4 NA TRBV7-9 NA ASSPALGNEKLF
TRBJ1-2 TRBD1 TRBV19 NA ASRPGTANYGYT
TRBJ2-1 NA TRBV11-3 once ASSGGGRYEQF
TRBJ2-5 NA TRBV27 NA ASTANTNLETQY
TRBJ2-3 TRBD2 TRBV25-1 once ASSYFSGGEADTQY
TRBJ2-5 NA TRBV7-2 NA ATSKAPLETQY
TRBJ2-1 NA TRBV11-3 NA ASSLARLELEQF
TRBJ1-2 NA TRBV4-3 NA ASSPERQFDYGYT
TRBJ1-2 TRBD1 TRBV27 NA ASSSVGQAESGYT
TRBJ2-1 NA TRBV28 NA ASSFPWTDLYNEQF
TRBJ1-5 NA TRBV28 NA ASSPSHGFGSLNQPQH
TRBJ2-3 TRBD2 TRBV4-2 NA ASRQMNLAGFDAADTQY
TRBJ1-1 NA TRBV5-1 NA ASSLVGTEAF
TRBJ2-7 TRBD2 TRBV28 NA ASSLPGPGTSGLYEQY
TRBJ1-3 NA TRBV30 NA AWRGKGDSGNTIY
TRBJ2-3 NA TRBV7-8 NA ASSLYGGDTQY
TRBJ2-1 TRBD1 TRBV7-3 NA ASSLIGQGRTYNEQF
TRBJ1-5 NA TRBV7-9 few ASSLGLAPQH
TRBJ1-1 NA TRBV18 NA ASSPPLDGTEAF
TRBJ2-7 TRBD1 TRBV27 few ASSSRPRARGTGAYEQY
TRBJ1-2 TRBD1 TRBV15 NA ATSARQGLHYGYT
TRBJ2-1 NA TRBV11-2 NA ASSFKNNEQF
TRBJ2-7 TRBD2 TRBV7-8 few ASSLTSGAYEQY
TRBJ2-7 NA TRBV19 NA ASSMGPVTYEQY
TRBJ2-3 NA TRBV19 NA ASSVQGDTQY
TRBJ2-2 TRBD1 TRBV7-2 NA ASSSRGRNTGELF
TRBJ1-6 NA TRBV30 NA AWSANSYNSPLH
TRBJ2-5 TRBD1 TRBV9 once ASSVADWTGLQETQY
TRBJ1-2 NA TRBV7-2 NA ASSLSRSNYGYT
TRBJ1-2 NA TRBV7-2 NA ASSNLGAGTGYT
TRBJ1-5 NA TRBV28 NA ASSPYLDGSNQPQH
NA NA TRBV5-4 NA ASSLVPEDYEQY
TRBJ2-7 NA TRBV28 NA ASGDRMTSPSYEQY
TRBJ2-5 TRBD2 TRBV4-1 NA ASRPTGRASQETQY
TRBJ2-7 NA TRBV7-2 NA ASSLEGPQGYEQY
TRBJ2-2 TRBD1 TRBV9 NA ASTSGDRSHDTGELF
TRBJ2-6 TRBD1 TRBV5-4 NA ASSARDRISGANVLT
TRBJ2-2 TRBD2 TRBV7-9 NA ASSPRTSERETGELF
TRBJ1-2 NA TRBV28 NA ASSSLGGDYGYT
TRBJ2-1 TRBD2 TRBV19 once ASSIGLAGVSEQF
TRBJ2-2 NA TRBV19 NA ASSRWAFGDTGELF
TRBJ1-2 NA TRBV25-1 NA ASSGGSEGVYGYT
TRBJ2-4 NA TRBV6-5 once ASSYSNRAKNIQY
TRBJ1-4 TRBD1 TRBV7-6 NA ASSPGQGEKLF
TRBJ2-3 TRBD2 TRBV4-3 NA ASSQDELAGVGGTDTQY
TRBJ2-7 TRBD2 TRBV28 NA ASSRGLAVSYEQY
TRBJ2-7 TRBD1 TRBV6-1 few ASTYSTGGGYEQY